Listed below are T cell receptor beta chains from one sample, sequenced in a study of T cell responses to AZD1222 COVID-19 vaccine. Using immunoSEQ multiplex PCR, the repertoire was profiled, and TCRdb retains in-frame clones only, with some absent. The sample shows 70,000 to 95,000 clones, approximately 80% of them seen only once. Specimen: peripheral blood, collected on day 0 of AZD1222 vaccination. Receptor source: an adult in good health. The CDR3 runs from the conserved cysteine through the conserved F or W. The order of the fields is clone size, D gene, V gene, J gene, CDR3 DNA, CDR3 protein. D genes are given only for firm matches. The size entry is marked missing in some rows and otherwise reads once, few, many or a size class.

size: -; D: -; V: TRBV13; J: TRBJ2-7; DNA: TGTGCCAGCAGCCTCCGGGGACCCTACTCCTACGAGCAGTACTTC; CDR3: CASSLRGPYSYEQYF
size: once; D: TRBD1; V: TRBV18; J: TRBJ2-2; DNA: TGTGCCAGCTCGCCCATGGACACAGGGGCCCTGGGCACCGGGGAGCTGTTTTTT; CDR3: CASSPMDTGALGTGELFF
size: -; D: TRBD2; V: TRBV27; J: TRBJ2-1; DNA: TGTGCCAGCAGAGCCGGGACTAGCGCTCCCAATGAGCAGTTCTTC; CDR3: CASRAGTSAPNEQFF
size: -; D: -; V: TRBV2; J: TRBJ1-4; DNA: TGTGCCAGCACTGGCAACGACGAAAAACTGTTTTTT; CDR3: CASTGNDEKLFF
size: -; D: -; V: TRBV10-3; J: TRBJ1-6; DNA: TGTGCCATCAGTGGGGCCGGGACAAGCGGTTCACCCCTCCACTTT; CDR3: CAISGAGTSGSPLHF
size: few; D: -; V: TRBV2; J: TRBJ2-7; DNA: TGTGCCAGCAGTGGTTCTGTCCGCGAGCAGTACTTC; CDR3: CASSGSVREQYF
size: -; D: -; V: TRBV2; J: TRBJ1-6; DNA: TGTGCCAGCAGGGGCAGGGCTAGCTCCTATAATTCACCCCTCCACTTT; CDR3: CASRGRASSYNSPLHF
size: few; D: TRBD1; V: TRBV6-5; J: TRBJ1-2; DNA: TGTGCCAGCAGTACAGGGGGCTCGGGCTATGGCTACACCTTC; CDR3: CASSTGGSGYGYTF
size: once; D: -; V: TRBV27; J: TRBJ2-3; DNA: TGTGCCAGCAGCCTCGTTGGCGGCACTAGCACAGATACGCAGTATTTT; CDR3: CASSLVGGTSTDTQYF
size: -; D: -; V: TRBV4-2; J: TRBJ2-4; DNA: TGTGCCAGCAGCCAAGATTTGGACAGCTCAGCCAAAAACATTCAGTACTTC; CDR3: CASSQDLDSSAKNIQYF
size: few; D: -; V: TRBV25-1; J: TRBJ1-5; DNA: TGTGCCAGCAGTGTCGGAAGTCAGCCCCAGCATTTT; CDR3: CASSVGSQPQHF
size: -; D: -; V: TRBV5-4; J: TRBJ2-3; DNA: TGTGCCAGCAGCCTACTAGCCGGGCAGGGGGCAGATACGCAGTATTTT; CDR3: CASSLLAGQGADTQYF
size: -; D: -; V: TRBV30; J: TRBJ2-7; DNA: TGTGCCTGGAGAAATAGGGGGGAAAGCGAGCAGTACTTC; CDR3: CAWRNRGESEQYF
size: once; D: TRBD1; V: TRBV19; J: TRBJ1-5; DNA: TGTGCCAGTAGTGACAGGGCCAGCAATCAGCCCCAGCATTTT; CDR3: CASSDRASNQPQHF
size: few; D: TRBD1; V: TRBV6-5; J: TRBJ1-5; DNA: TGTGCCACCGGAACAGGGGGCGGGCAGCCCCAGCATTTT; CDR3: CATGTGGGQPQHF
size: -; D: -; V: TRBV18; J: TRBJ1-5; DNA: TGTGCCAGCTCACTAACCGACAGTAGCAATCAGCCCCAGCATTTT; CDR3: CASSLTDSSNQPQHF
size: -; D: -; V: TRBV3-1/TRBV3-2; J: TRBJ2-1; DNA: TGTGCCAGCAGCCATGGGGATGCCTACAATGAGCAGTTCTTC; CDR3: CASSHGDAYNEQFF
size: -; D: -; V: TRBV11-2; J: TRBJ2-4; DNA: TGTGCCAGCAGCTTCTACGGCATCGAAGCCAAAAACATTCAGTACTTC; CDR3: CASSFYGIEAKNIQYF
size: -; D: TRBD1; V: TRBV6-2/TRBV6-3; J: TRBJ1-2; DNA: TGTGCCAGCAGTTACATTGGGTCCGGGACAGGGGACGGCTACACCTTC; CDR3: CASSYIGSGTGDGYTF
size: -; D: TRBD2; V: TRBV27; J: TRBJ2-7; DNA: TGTGCCAGCAGTTCGGGACTAGCTCCTATTGGGTACGAGCAGTACTTC; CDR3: CASSSGLAPIGYEQYF
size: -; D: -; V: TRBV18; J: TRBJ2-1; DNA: TGTGCCAGCTCACTACTAAGAGGGGCTAATGAGCAGTTCTTC; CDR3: CASSLLRGANEQFF
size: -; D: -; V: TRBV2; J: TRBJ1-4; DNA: TGTGCAGCTGGGAGGGGCGCTCGCACTAATGAAAAACTGTTTTTT; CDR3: CAAGRGARTNEKLFF
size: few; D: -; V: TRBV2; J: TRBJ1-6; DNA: TGTGCCAGTTCCCGAGGGGGTTCTAGTAATTCACCCCTCCACTTT; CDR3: CASSRGGSSNSPLHF
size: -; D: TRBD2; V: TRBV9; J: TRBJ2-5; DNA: TGTGCCAGCAGCGTAGTGGCTAGCGGGGTACAAGAGACCCAGTACTTC; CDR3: CASSVVASGVQETQYF
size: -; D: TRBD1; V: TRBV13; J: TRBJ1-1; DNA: TGTGCCAGCAGCTTAGGCCGGGGCAGGGGGGGCACTGAAGCTTTCTTT; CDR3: CASSLGRGRGGTEAFF
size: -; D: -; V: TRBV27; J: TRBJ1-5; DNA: TGTGCCAGCAGTTCCAACGCCTTGACAGTTAATCAGCCCCAGCATTTT; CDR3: CASSSNALTVNQPQHF
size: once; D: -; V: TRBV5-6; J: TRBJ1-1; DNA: TGTGCCAGCAGCCCCTATGTCGGGAACACTGAAGCTTTCTTT; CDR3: CASSPYVGNTEAFF
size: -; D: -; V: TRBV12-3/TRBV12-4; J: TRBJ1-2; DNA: TGTGCCAGCAGCCAGACAGGCCCCTATGGCTACACCTTC; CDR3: CASSQTGPYGYTF
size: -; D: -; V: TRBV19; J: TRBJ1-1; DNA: TGTGCCAGTAACCAACAGGGCTCGCGTGGTGAAGCTTTCTTT; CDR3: CASNQQGSRGEAFF
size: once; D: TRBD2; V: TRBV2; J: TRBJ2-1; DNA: TGTGCCAGCAGGATAGGGACTAGCGGGGCCGACGGTGAGCAGTTCTTC; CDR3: CASRIGTSGADGEQFF
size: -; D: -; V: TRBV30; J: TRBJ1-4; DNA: TGTGCCTGGAGTGCAAAGGCCCAGGGCCTAACTAATGAAAAACTGTTTTTT; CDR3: CAWSAKAQGLTNEKLFF
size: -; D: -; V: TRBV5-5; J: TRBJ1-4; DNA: TGTGCCAGCAGCTTTGGGGGACTCTACAAGGATGAAAAACTGTTTTTT; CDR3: CASSFGGLYKDEKLFF
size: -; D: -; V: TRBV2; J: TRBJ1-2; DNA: TGTGCCAGCAGTGAAGACAGGGCCCCCTTCTATGGCTACACCTTC; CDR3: CASSEDRAPFYGYTF
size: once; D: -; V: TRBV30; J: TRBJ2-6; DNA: TGTGCCGGGTACCGGGATTCTGGGGCCAACGTCCTGACTTTC; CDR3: CAGYRDSGANVLTF
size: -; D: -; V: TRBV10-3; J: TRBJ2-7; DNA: TGTGCCATCAGTGACCGGGACGCAAGCTCCTACGAGCAGTACTTC; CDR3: CAISDRDASSYEQYF
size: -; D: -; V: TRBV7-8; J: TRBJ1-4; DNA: TGTGCCAGCAGCTTAGGGGTCTCGCGGGATAATGAAAAACTGTTTTTT; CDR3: CASSLGVSRDNEKLFF
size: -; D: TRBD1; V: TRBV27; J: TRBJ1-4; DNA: TGTGCCAGCAGATCGACAGGGTTTAATGAAAAACTGTTTTTT; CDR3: CASRSTGFNEKLFF
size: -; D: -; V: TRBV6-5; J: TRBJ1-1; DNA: TGTGCCAGCAGCCGGACGGATTACACTGAAGCTTTCTTT; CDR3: CASSRTDYTEAFF
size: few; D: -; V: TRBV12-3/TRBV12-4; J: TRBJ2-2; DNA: TGTGCCACTGGCGGCGGGGAGCTGTTTTTT; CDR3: CATGGGELFF
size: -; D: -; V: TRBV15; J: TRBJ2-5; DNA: TGTGCCACCAGTTCCGACGCCAGTCAAGAGACCCAGTACTTC; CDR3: CATSSDASQETQYF
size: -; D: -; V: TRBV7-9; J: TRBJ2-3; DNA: TGTGCCAGCAGCCCAGCGGGTGGTGGTGGGGATACGCAGTATTTT; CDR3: CASSPAGGGGDTQYF